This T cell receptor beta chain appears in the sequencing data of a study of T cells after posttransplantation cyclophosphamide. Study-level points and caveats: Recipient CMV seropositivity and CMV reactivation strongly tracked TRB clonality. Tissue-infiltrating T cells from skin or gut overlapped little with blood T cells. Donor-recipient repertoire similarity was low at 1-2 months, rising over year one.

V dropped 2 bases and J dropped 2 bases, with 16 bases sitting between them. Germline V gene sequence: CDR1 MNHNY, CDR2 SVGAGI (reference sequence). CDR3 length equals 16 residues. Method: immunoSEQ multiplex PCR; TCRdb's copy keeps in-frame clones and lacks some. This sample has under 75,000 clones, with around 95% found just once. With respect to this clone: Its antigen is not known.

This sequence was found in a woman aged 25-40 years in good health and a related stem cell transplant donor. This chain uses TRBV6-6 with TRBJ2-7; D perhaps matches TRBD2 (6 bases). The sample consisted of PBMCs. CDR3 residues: CASSYPLGTRTYEQYF. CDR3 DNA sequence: TGTGCCAGCAGTTACCCCCTAGGGACTCGTACCTACGAGCAGTACTTC.